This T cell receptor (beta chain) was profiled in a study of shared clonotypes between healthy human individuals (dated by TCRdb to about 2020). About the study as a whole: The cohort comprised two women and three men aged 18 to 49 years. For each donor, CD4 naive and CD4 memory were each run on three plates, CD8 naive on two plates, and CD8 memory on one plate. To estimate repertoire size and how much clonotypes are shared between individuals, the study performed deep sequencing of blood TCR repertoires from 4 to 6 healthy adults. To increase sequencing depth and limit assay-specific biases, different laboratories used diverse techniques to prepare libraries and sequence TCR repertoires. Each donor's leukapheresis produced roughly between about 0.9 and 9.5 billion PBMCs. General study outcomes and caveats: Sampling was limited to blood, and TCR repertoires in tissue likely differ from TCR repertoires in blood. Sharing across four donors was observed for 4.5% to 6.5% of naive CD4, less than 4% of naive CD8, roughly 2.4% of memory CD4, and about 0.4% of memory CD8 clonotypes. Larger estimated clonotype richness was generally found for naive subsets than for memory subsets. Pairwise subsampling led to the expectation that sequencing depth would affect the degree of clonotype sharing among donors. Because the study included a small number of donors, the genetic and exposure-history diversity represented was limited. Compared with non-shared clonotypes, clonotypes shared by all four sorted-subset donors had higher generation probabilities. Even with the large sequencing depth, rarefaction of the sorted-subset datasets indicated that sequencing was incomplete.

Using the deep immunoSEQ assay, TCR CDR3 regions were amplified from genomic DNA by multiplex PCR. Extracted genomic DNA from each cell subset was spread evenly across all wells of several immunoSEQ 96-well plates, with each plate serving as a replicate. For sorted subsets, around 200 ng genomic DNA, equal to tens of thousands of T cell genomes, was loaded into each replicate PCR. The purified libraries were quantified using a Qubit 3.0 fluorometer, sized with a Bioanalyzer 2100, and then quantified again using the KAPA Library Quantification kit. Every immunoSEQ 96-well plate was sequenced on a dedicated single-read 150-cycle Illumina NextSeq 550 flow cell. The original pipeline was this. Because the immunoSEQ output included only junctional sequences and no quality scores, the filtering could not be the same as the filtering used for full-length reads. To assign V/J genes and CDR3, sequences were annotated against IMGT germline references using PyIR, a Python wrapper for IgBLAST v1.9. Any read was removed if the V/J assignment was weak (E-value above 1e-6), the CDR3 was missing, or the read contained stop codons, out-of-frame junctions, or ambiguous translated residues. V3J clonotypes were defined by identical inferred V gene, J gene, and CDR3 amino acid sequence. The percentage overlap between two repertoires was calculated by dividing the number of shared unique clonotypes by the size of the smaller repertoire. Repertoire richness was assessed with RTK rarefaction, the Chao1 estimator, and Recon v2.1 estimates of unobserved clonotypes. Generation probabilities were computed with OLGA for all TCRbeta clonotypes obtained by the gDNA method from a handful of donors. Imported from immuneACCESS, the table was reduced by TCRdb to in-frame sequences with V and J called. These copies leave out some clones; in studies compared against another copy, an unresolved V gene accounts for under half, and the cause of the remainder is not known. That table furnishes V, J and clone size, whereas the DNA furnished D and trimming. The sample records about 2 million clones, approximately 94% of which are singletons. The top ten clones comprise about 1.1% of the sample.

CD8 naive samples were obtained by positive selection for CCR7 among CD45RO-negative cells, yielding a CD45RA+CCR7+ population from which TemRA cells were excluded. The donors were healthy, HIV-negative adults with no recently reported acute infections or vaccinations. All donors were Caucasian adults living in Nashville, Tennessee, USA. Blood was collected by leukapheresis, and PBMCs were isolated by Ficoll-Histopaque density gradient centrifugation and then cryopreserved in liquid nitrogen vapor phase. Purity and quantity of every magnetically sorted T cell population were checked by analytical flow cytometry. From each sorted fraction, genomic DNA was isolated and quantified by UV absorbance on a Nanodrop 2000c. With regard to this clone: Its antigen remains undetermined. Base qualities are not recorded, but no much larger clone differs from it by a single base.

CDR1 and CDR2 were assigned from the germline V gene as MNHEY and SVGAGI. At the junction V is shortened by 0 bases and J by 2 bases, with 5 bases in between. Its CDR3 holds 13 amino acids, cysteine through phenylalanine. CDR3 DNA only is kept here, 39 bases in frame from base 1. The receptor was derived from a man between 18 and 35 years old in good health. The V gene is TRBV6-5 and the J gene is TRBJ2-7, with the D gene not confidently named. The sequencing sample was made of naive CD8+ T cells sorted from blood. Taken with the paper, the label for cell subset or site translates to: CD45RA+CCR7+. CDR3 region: CASSYSIAYEQYF. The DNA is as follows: TGTGCCAGCAGTTACTCGATAGCCTACGAGCAGTACTTC.